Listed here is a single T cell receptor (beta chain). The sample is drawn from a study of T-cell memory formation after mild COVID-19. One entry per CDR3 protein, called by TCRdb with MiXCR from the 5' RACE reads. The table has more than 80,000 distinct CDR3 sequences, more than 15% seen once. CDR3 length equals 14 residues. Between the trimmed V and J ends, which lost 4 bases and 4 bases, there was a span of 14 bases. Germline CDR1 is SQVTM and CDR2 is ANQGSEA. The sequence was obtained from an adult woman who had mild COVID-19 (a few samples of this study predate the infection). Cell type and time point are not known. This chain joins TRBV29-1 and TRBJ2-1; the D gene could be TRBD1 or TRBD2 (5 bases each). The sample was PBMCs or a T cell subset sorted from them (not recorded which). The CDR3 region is CSVAGAGPYNEQFF. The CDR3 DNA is TGCAGCGTTGCCGGGGCAGGACCTTACAATGAGCAGTTCTTC.